Shown below are 22 T cell receptor beta chains from a single sample sequenced in a study of blood T cell repertoires in COVID-19. TCRdb's table, derived via immunoSEQ multiplex PCR, lists solely in-frame clones and lacks some. Found here are 200,000 or so clones, about 82% of them singletons; the top ten hold 4.5% to 6.5%. Material: peripheral blood. The receptor set was obtained from a woman younger than 45 with acute or convalescent COVID-19.

The J gene is TRBJ2-3, the V gene TRBV28; no firm D call. Germline V lookup: CDR1 MDHEN, CDR2 SYDVKM. The length of the CDR3 is 12 residues. V lost 2 bases to trimming and J lost 4 bases, with 4 bases between them. The CDR3 region is CASSLPSDTQYF. The CDR3 DNA is TGTGCCAGCAGTTTACCCTCAGATACGCAGTATTTT.

V usage is TRBV5-1 and J usage is TRBJ1-4; 8 nucleotides agree with TRBD1. CDR3 length: 15 amino acids. Per germline, CDR1 SGHRS and CDR2 YFSETQ. The V segment lost 0 bases and the J segment 7 bases; nucleotides outside the gene matches: 5. CDR3 in amino acids: CASSLGGTGSEKLFF. Here the CDR3 DNA reads TGCGCCAGCAGCTTGGGCGGGACAGGCAGTGAAAAACTGTTTTTT.

The chain recombines TRBV7-2 with TRBJ1-4, with a weak D call TRBD1 (5 bases). CDR3 size: 15 residues. Trimming removed 4 bases at V and 7 bases at J, with 16 bases between. Germline CDR1 is SGHTA and CDR2 is FQGNSA. The CDR3 protein is CASSSPQGRGEKLFF. CDR3 in DNA: TGTGCCAGCAGCTCTCCCCAGGGAAGGGGTGAAAAACTGTTTTTT.

The rearrangement uses TRBV6-2 or TRBV6-3 and TRBJ2-5; 9 bases map to TRBD1. V was pared by 4 bases and J by 5 bases, with 8 bases of the junction left unmatched. This CDR3 region has 15 residues. Per the germline V gene, CDR1 is MNHEY and CDR2 is SVGEGT. CDR3 region: CASSSPGQGMETQYF. As DNA, the CDR3 is TGTGCCAGCAGTTCCCCGGGACAGGGAATGGAGACCCAGTACTTC.

The rearrangement uses TRBV5-8 and TRBJ1-5; D ambiguous. The CDR3 is made up of 13 amino acids. Germline CDR1 is SGHTS and CDR2 is YDEGEE. V dropped 1 base and J dropped 6 bases, with 8 bases sitting between them. The CDR3 reads CASSLLGAQPQHF. In nucleotides, the CDR3 is TGTGCCAGCAGCTTGTTAGGAGCTCAGCCCCAGCATTTT.

This sequence joins TRBV7-9 and TRBJ2-4; 8 positions agree with TRBD1. J gave up 8 bases and V 5 bases, and 11 bases lay outside the gene matches. Germline CDR1 reads SEHNR; CDR2 reads FQNEAQ (reference sequence). The CDR3 length is 15 residues. CDR3 in amino acids: CASSAGTGGRDIQYF. In DNA, the CDR3 is TGTGCCAGCAGCGCCGGGACAGGCGGCAGGGACATTCAGTACTTC.

The V call is TRBV19, the J call TRBJ1-1; D remains ambiguous. Between the trimmed V and J ends, which lost 10 bases and 0 bases, there was a span of 3 bases. Per the germline V gene, CDR1 is LNHDA and CDR2 is SQIVND (reference sequence). The CDR3 has 10 amino acids. The CDR3 DNA is TGTGCCACTATGAACACTGAAGCTTTCTTT. Translating it yields CATMNTEAFF.

The V and J genes are TRBV7-2 and TRBJ2-2, with no clear D. V was pared by 5 bases and J by 1 base, with 11 bases between. This CDR3 has 15 amino acids. Per the germline V gene, CDR1 is SGHTA and CDR2 is FQGNSA. The CDR3 DNA sequence: TGTGCCAGCAGCCAACTCAGGATGAACACCGGGGAGCTGTTTTTT. This codes for CASSQLRMNTGELFF.

The chain carries TRBV6-6 and TRBJ1-6, with D possibly matching TRBD1 (5 bases). The CDR3 runs to 16 residues. Trimming shortened V by 7 bases and J by 1 base, and 14 bases separated the two germline ends. Per the germline V gene, CDR1 is MNHNY and CDR2 is SVGAGI (reference sequence). This chain's CDR3 is CASTLGGGSYNSPLHF. In nucleotides, the CDR3 is TGTGCCAGCACCCTAGGCGGGGGGTCCTATAATTCACCCCTCCACTTT.

The gene calls are TRBV6-5 and TRBJ2-2; 9 positions match TRBD1. The V gene's germline CDR1 is MNHEY and CDR2 SVGAGI. The ends lost 4 bases at V and 4 bases at J; junction bases unmatched: 4. The CDR3 totals 15 residues. As DNA, the CDR3 is TGTGCCAGCAGTTCCTGGACAGGGGTCACCGGGGAGCTGTTTTTT. Encoded protein: CASSSWTGVTGELFF.

The chain couples TRBV4-2 to TRBJ1-3, with D unresolved. The CDR3 is 17 amino acids. Trimming left V 3 bases short and J 0 bases short, with 15 bases between. Per germline, CDR1 LGHNA and CDR2 YNFKEQ. In nucleotides, the CDR3 is TGTGCCAGCAGCCACATCAACAGCCCTTCCTCTGGAAACACCATATATTTT. As protein: CASSHINSPSSGNTIYF.

This rearrangement joins TRBV7-2 to TRBJ2-5, with 10 bases lining up with TRBD2. The CDR3 is 15 amino acids. Germline CDR1 is SGHTA and CDR2 is FQGNSA. The V gene end was trimmed by 5 bases and the J gene end by 1 base; junction bases not matched to a gene: 4. CDR3 sequence reads: CASSEGLAFQETQYF. The CDR3 DNA reads as TGTGCCAGCAGCGAGGGACTAGCGTTCCAAGAGACCCAGTACTTC.

The chain uses TRBV27 and TRBJ2-1; 8 nucleotides line up with TRBD2. V was clipped by 5 bases and J by 9 bases; unmatched bases: 12. The CDR3 spans 15 residues. Per the germline V gene, CDR1 is MNHEY and CDR2 is SMNVEV (reference sequence). This CDR3 reads CASSLRLAIRPEQFF. The CDR3, as DNA: TGTGCCAGCAGTCTCAGACTAGCGATTAGGCCTGAGCAGTTCTTC.

This sequence joins TRBV28 and TRBJ2-2; maybe TRBD1 (6 bases). Trimming took 4 bases from V and 1 from J, leaving 10 bases between them. Germline CDR1 reads MDHEN; CDR2 reads SYDVKM. The CDR3 runs 15 residues. CDR3 loop: CASSWDTLNTGELFF. CDR3 sequence (DNA): TGTGCCAGCAGTTGGGACACTCTGAACACCGGGGAGCTGTTTTTT.

V gene TRBV7-8 combines with J gene TRBJ2-3; D call uncertain. CDR3 length equals 11 residues. The V gene's germline CDR1 is SGHVS and CDR2 FQNEAQ. The CDR3 DNA follows: TGTGTGGGTAGCTGGAAGGATACGCAGTATTTT. As protein: CVGSWKDTQYF.

The J gene is TRBJ2-5, the V gene TRBV7-2, with 8 bases identical to TRBD1. Germline CDR1 and CDR2: SGHTA and FQGNSA. V lost 5 bases and J lost 11; bases outside the gene matches: 7. There are 12 residues in the CDR3. The DNA of the CDR3 is TGTGCCAGCAGCGCAGGGACAGGCCCTCAGTACTTC. This encodes CASSAGTGPQYF.

In regard to this clone: The same CDR3 can be traced to other DNA sequences in this sample. This rearrangement joins TRBV7-2 to TRBJ2-5, with 13 bases identical to TRBD2. Unmatched junction bases numbered 5, after V lost 5 bases and J lost 5 bases. CDR3 size: 15 residues. Germline lookup yields CDR1 SGHTA and CDR2 FQGNSA. The CDR3 here is CASSGTSGGVETQYF. The CDR3 DNA reads as TGTGCCAGCAGCGGCACTAGCGGGGGGGTGGAGACCCAGTACTTC.

The CDR3 DNA sequence: TGCGCCAGCAGCTTGGGAGGACTAGCGGGACCTGAGCAGTTCTTC. Its protein is CASSLGGLAGPEQFF. The chain employs TRBV5-1 and TRBJ2-1; 12 nucleotides align to TRBD2. The CDR3 loop spans 15 amino acids. Germline CDR1 is SGHRS and CDR2 is YFSETQ. The V and J ends lost 0 bases and 9 bases, in that order; junction bases with no gene match: 4.

The chain recombines TRBV5-8 with TRBJ2-5; no firm D call. V lost 5 bases and J lost 0, with 5 bases in between. Germline loops: CDR1 SGHTS, CDR2 YDEGEE. The CDR3 consists of 12 residues. The CDR3 DNA is TGTGCCAGCAGGCCTAACCAAGAGACCCAGTACTTC. Encoded protein: CASRPNQETQYF.

This clone was recorded only once. This rearrangement joins TRBV30 to TRBJ2-4, with TRBD1 identical over 8 bases. Germline V gives CDR1 GTSNPN, CDR2 SVGIG (reference sequence). V lost 3 bases and J lost 0; bases outside the gene matches: 10. The CDR3 consists of 17 residues. The CDR3 DNA reads TGTGCCTGGAGGCCTGGACAGGGTTTTATAGCCAAAAACATTCAGTACTTC. Protein sequence: CAWRPGQGFIAKNIQYF.

The chain combines TRBV19 with TRBJ1-5; D not resolved. CDR1 is LNHDA and CDR2 is SQIVND in the germline V gene (reference sequence). This CDR3 has 17 amino acids. Between the trimmed V and J ends, which lost 1 base and 3 bases, there was a span of 16 bases. This CDR3 is CASSIGGVGSNNQPQHF. The DNA for the CDR3 is TGTGCCAGTAGTATAGGCGGGGTTGGGTCCAACAATCAGCCCCAGCATTTT.

This chain connects TRBV12-3 or TRBV12-4 to TRBJ1-2; perhaps TRBD1 as D (5 bases). CDR3 length equals 12 residues. The V end lost 3 bases, the J end lost 8 bases, and 10 bases lay between the germline ends. Here the CDR3 reads CASSFQGLGYTF. DNA of the CDR3: TGTGCCAGCAGTTTTCAGGGTTTGGGCTACACCTTC.